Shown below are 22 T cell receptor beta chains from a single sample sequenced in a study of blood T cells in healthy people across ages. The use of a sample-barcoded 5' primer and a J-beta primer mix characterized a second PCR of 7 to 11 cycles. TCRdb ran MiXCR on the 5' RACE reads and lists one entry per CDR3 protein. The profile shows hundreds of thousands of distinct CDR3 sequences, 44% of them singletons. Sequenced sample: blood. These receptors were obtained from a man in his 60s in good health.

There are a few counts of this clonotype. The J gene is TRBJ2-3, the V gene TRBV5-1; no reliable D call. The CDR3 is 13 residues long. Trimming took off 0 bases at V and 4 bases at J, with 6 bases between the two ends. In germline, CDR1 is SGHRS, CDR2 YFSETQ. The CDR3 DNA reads TGCGCCAGCAGCTTGGCCCTAGCAGATACGCAGTATTTT. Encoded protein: CASSLALADTQYF.

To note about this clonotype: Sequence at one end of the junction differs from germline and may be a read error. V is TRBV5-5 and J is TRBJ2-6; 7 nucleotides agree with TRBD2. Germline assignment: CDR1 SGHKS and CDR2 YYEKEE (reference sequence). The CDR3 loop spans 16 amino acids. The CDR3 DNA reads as TGTGCCAGCAGCTTGGTTACAGCGAGCGGGGCCAACGTCCTGCCTTTC. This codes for CASSLVTASGANVLPF.

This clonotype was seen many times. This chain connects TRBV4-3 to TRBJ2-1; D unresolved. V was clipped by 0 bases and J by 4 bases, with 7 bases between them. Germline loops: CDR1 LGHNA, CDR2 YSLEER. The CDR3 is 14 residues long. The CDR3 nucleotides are TGCGCCAGCAGCCAAGATGGGAAGTACAATGAGCAGTTCTTC. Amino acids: CASSQDGKYNEQFF.

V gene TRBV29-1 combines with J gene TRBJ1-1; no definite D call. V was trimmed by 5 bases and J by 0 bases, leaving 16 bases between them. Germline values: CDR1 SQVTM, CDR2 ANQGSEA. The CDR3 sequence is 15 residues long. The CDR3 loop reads CSVSPPRLMNTEAFF. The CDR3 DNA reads TGCAGCGTTTCACCCCCGAGGTTGATGAACACTGAAGCTTTCTTT.

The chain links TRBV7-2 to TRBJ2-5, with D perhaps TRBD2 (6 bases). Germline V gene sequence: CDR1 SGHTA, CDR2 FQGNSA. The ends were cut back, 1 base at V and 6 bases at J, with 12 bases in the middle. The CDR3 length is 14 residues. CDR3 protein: CASSLDGGTKTQYF. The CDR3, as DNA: TGTGCCAGCAGCTTAGACGGGGGAACTAAGACCCAGTACTTC. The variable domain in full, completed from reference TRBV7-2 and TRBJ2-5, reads GAGVSQSPSNKVTEKGKDVELRCDPISGHTALYWYRQSLGQGLEFLIYFQGNSAPDKSGLPSDRFSAERTGGSVSTLTIQRTQQEDSAVYLCASSLDGGTKTQYFGPGTRLLVL.

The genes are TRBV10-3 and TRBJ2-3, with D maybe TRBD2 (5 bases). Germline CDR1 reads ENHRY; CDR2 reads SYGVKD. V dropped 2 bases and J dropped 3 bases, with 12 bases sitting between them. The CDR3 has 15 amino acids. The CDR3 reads CAISEIASFTDTQYF. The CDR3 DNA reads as TGTGCCATCAGTGAGATAGCGTCCTTTACAGATACGCAGTATTTT.

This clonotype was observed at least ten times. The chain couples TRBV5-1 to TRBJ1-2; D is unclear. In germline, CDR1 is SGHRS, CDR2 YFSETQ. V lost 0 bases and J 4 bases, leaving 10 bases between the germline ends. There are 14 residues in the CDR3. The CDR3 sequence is CASSLDSVSYGYTF. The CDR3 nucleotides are TGCGCCAGCAGCTTGGACAGCGTTTCCTATGGCTACACCTTC.

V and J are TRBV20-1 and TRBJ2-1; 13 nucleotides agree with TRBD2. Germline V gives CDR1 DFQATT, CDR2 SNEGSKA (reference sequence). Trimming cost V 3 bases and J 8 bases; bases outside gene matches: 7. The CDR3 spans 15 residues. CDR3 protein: CSARRTSGGADEQFF. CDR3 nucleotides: TGCAGTGCTAGGCGTACTAGCGGGGGGGCCGATGAGCAGTTCTTC.

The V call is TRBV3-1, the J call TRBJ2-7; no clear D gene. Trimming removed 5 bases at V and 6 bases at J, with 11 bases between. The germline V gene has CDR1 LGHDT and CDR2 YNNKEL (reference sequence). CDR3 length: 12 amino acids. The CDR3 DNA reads TGTGCCAGCAGCTGGGGTTCCGGCGAGCAGTACTTC. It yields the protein CASSWGSGEQYF.

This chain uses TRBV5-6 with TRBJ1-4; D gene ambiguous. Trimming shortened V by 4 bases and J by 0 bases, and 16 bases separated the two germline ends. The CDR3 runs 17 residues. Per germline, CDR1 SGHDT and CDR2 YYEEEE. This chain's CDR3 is CASSLWTDVATNEKLFF. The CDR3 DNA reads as TGTGCCAGCAGCCTTTGGACCGACGTTGCAACTAATGAAAAACTGTTTTTT.

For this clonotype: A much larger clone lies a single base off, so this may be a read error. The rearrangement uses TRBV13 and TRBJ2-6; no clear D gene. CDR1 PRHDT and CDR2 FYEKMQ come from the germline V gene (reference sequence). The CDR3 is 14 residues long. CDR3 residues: CAGSLDRQANVLTF. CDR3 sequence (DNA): TGTGCCGGCAGCTTAGACCGACAGGCCAACGTCCTGACTTTC.

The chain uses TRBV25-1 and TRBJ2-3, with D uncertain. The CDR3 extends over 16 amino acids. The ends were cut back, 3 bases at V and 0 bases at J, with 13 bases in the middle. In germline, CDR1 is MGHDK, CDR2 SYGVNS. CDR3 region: CASSDPVGPSTDTQYF. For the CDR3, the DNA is TGTGCCAGCAGTGATCCGGTTGGCCCCAGCACAGATACGCAGTATTTT. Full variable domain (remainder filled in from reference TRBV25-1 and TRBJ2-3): EADIYQTPRYLVIGTGKKITLECSQTMGHDKMYWYQQDPGMELHLIHYSYGVNSTEKGDLSSESTVSRIRTEHFPLTLESARPSHTSQYLCASSDPVGPSTDTQYFGPGTRLTVL.

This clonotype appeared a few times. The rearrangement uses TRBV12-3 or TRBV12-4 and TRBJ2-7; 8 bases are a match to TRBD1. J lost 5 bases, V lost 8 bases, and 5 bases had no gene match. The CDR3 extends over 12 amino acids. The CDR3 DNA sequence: TGTGCCAGCGGACAGGGCTTAGACGAGCAGTACTTC. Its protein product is CASGQGLDEQYF.

CDR3 DNA: TGTGCCAGCAGCCCTGGACAGGCCCATAGCAATCAGCCCCAGCATTTT. It is translated as CASSPGQAHSNQPQHF. The chain employs TRBV7-8 and TRBJ1-5; 7 bases map to TRBD1. The length of the CDR3 is 16 residues. Germline CDR1 is SGHVS and CDR2 is FQNEAQ. Trimming took 5 bases from V and 0 from J; bases not matched to a gene: 7.

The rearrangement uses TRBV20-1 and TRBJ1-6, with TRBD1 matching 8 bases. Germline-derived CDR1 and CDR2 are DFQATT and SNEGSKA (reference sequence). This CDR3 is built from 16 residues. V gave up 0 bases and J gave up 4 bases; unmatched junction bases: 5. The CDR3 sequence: CSARDGDRLYNSPLHF. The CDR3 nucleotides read TGCAGTGCTAGAGATGGGGACAGGCTGTATAATTCACCCCTCCACTTT.

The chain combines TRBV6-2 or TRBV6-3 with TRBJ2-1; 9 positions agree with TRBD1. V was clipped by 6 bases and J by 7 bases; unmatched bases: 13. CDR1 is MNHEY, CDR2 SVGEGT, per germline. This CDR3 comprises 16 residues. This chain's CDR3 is CASSRAGTGSGNEQFF. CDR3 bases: TGTGCCAGCAGCCGAGCCGGGACAGGGAGTGGGAATGAGCAGTTCTTC.

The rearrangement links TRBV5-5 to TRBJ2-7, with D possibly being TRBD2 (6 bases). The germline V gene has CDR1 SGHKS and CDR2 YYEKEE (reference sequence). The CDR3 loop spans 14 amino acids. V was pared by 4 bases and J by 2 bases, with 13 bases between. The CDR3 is CASSVDGSPYEQYF. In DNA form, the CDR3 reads TGTGCCAGCAGCGTGGACGGGAGCCCCTACGAGCAGTACTTC.

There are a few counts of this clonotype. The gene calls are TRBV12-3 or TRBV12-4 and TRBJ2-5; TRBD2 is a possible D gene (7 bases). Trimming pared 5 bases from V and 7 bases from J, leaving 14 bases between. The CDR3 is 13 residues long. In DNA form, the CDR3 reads TGTGCCAGCAGTAGTGCGGGGGCTGGGACCCAGTACTTC. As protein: CASSSAGAGTQYF.

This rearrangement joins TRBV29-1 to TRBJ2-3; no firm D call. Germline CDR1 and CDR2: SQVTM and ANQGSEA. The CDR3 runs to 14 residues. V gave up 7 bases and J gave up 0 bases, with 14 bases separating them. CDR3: CSGWVSPSTDTQYF. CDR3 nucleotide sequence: TGCAGCGGGTGGGTGAGCCCTAGCACAGATACGCAGTATTTT.

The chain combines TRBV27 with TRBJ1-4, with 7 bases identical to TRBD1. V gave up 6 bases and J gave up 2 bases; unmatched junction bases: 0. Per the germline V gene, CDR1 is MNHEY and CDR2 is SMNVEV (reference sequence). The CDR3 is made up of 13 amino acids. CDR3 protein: CASRQGTNEKLFF. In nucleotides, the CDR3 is TGTGCCAGCAGACAGGGGACTAATGAAAAACTGTTTTTT.

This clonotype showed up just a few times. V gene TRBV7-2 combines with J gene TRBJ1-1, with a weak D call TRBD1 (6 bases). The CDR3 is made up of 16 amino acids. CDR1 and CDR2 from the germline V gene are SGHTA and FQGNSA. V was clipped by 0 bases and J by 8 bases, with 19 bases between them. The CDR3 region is CASSLAYGTSDSEAFF. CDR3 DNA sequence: TGTGCCAGCAGCTTAGCGTACGGGACCTCGGACAGCGAAGCTTTCTTT.

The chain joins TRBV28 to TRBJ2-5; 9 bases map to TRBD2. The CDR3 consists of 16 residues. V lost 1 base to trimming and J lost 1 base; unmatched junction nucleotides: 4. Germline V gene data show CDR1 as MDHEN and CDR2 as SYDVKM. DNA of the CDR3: TGTGCCAGCAGTTTATTCAGCGGGGGGATCCAAGAGACCCAGTACTTC. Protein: CASSLFSGGIQETQYF.